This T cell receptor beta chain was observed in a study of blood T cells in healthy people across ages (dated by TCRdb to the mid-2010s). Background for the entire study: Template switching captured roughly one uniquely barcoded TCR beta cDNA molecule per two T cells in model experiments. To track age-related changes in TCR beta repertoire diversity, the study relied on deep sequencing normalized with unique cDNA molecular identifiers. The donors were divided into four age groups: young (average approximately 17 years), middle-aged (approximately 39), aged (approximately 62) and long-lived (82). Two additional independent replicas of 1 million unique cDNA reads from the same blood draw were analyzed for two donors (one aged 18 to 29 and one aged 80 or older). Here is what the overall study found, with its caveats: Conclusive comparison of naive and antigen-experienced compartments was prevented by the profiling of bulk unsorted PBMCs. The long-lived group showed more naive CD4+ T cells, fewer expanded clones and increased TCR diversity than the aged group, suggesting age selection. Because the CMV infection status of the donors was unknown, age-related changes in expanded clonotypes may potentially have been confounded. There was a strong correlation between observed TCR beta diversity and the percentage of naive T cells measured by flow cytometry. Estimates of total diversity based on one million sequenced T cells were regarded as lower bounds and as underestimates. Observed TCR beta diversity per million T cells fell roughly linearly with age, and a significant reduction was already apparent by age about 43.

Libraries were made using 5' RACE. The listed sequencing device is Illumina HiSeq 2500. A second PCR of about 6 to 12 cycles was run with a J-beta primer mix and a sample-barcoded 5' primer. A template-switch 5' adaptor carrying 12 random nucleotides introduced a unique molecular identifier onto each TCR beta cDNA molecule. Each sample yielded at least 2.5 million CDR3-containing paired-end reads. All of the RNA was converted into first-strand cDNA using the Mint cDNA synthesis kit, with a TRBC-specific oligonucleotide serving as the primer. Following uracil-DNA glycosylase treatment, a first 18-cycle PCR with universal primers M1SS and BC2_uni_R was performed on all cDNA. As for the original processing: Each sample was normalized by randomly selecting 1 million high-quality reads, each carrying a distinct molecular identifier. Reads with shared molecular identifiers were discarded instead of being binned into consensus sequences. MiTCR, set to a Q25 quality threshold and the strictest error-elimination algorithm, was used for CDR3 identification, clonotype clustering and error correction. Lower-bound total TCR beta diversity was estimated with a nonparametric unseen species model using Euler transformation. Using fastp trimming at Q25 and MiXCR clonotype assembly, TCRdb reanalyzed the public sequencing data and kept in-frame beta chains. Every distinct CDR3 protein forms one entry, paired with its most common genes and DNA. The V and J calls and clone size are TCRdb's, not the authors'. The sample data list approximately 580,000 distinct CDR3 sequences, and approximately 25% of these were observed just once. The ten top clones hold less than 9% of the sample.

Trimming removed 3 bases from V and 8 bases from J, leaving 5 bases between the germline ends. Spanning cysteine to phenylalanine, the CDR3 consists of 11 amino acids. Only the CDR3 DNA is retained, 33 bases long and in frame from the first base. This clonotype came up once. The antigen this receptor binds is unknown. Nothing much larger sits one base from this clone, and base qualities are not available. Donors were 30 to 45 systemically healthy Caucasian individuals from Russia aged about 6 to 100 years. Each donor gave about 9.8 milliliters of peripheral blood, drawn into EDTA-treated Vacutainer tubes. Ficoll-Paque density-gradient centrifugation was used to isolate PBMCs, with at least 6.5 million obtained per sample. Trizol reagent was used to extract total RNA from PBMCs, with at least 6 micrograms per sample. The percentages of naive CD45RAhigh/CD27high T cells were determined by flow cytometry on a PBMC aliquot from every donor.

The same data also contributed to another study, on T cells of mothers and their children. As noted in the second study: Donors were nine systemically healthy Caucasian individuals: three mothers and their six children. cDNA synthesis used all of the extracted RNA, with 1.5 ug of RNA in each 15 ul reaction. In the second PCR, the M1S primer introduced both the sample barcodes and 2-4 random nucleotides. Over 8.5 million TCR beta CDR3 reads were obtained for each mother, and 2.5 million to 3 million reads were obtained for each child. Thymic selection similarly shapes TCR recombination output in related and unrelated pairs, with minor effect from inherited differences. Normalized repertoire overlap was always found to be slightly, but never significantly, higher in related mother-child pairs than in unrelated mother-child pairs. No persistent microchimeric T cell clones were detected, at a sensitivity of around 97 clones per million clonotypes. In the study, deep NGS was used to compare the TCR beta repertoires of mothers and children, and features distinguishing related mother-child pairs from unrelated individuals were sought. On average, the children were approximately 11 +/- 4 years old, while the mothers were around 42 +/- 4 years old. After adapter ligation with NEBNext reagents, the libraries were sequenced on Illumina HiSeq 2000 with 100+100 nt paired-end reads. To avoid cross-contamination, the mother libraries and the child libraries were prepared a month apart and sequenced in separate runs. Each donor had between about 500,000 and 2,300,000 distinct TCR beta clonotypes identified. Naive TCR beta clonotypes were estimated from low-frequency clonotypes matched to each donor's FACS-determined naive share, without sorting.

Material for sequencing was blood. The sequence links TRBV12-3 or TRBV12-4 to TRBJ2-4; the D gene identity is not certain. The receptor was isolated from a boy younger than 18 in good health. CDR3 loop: CASSFMYIQYF. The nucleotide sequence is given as TGTGCCAGCAGTTTTATGTACATTCAGTACTTC.